The clone carrying this T cell receptor beta chain was recorded at least ten times. The data stem from a study of T-cell reconstitution after alpha-beta-depleted transplantation in children. CDR1 and CDR2 (germline): SGHNT, YYREEE (reference sequence). CDR3 length: 17 amino acids. V shed 5 bases, J shed 6 bases, and the junction held 17 bases outside the gene matches. Preparation of the TCRbeta library used unique molecular identifiers. TCRdb called the PCR reads again in MiXCR, with one record for every CDR3 protein. The sample contains 190,000 or so distinct CDR3 sequences, over 5.5% of which appear only once.

This specimen consisted of PBMCs from the stem cell graft donor, obtained from the stem cell graft. The chain links TRBV5-4 to TRBJ1-2; 9 bases line up with TRBD1. The sequence came from a human donor who donated a stem cell graft to a child with Wiskott-Aldrich syndrome. CDR3 sequence (DNA): TGTGCCAGCAGTTTCCCCCTAGGGACAGGGAAAGGGGATGGCTACACCTTC. Translated, it gives CASSFPLGTGKGDGYTF. Together with reference TRBV5-4 and TRBJ1-2, the CDR3 gives the full variable domain: ETGVTQSPTHLIKTRGQQVTLRCSSQSGHNTVSWYQQALGQGPQFIFQYYREEENGRGNFPPRFSGLQFPNYSSELNVNALELDDSALYLCASSFPLGTGKGDGYTFGSGTRLTVV.